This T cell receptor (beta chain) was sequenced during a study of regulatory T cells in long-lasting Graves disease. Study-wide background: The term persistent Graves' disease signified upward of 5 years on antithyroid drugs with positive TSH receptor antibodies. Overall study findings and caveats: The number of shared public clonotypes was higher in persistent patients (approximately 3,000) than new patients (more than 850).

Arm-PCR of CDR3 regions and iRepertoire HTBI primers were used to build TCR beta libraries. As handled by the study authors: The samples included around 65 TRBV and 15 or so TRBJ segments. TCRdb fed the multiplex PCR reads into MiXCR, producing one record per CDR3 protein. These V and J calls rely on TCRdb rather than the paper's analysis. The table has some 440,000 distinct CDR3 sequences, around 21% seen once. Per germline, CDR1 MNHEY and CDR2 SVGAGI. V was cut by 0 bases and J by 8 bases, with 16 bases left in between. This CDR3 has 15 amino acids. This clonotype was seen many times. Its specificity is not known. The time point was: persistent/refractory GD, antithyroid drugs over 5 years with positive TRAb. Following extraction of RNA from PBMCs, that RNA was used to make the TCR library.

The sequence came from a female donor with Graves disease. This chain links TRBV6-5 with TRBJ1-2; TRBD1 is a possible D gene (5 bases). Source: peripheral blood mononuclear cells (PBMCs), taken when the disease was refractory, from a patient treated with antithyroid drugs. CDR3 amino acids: CASSYSIGGYGGYTF. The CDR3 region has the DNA TGTGCCAGCAGTTACTCGATCGGGGGTTACGGAGGCTACACCTTC.